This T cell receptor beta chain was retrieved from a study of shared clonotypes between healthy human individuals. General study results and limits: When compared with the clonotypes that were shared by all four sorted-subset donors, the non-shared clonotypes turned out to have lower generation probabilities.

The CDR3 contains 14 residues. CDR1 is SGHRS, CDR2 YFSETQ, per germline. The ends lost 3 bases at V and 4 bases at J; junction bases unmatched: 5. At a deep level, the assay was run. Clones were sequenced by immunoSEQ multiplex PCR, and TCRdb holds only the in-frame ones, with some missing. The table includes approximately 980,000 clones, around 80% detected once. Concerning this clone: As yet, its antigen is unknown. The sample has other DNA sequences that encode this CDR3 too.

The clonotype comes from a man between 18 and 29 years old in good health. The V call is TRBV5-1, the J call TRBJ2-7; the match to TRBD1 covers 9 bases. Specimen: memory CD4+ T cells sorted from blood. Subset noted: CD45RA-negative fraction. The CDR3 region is CASSSDRGGYEQYF. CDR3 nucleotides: TGCGCCAGCAGCTCGGACAGGGGCGGGTACGAGCAGTACTTC.